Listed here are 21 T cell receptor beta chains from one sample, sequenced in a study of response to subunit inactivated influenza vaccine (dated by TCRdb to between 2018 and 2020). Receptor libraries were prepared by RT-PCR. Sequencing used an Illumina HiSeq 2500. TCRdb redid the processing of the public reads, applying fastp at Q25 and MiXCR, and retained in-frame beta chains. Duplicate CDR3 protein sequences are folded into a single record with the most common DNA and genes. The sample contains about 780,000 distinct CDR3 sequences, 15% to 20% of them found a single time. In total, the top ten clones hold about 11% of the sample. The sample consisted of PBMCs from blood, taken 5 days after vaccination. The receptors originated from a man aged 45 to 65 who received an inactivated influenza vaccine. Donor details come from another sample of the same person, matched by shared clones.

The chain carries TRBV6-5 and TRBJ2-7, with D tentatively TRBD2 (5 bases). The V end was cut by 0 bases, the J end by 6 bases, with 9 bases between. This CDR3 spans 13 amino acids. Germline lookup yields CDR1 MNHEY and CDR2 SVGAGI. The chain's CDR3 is CASSYSRGFEQYF. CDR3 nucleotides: TGTGCCAGCAGTTACTCGAGAGGGTTCGAGCAGTACTTC.

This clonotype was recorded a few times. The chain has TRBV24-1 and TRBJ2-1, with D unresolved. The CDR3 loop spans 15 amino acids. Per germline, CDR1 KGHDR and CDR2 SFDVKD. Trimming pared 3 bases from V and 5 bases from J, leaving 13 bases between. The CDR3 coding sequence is TGTGCCACCAGTGATAGTGGGTTGAAAAACAATGAGCAGTTCTTC. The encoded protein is CATSDSGLKNNEQFF.

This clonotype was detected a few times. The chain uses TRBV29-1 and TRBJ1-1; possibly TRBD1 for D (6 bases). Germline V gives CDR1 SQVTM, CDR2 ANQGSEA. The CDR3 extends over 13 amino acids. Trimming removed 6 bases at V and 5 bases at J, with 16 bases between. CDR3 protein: CSVGLGGGTEAFF. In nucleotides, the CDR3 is TGCAGCGTGGGGCTAGGGGGTGGGACTGAAGCTTTCTTT.

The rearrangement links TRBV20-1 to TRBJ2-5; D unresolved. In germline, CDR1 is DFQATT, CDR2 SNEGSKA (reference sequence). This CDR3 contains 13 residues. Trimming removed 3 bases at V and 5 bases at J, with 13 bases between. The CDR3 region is CSARTVYGETQYF. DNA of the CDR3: TGCAGTGCTAGGACGGTCTACGGGGAGACCCAGTACTTC.

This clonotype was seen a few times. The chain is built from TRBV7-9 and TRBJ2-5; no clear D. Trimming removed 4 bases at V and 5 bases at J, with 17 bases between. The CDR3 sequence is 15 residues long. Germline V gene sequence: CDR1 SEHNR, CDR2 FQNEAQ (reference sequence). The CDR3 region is CASSWFGLEGETQYF. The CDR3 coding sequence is TGTGCCAGCAGCTGGTTTGGGCTAGAAGGGGAGACCCAGTACTTC.

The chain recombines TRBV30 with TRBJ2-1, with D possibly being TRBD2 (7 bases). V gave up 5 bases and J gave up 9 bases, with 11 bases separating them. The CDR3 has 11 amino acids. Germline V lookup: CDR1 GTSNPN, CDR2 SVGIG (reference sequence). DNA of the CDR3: TGTGCCTGGGGACAGCGGGGTGAGCAGTTCTTC. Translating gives CAWGQRGEQFF.

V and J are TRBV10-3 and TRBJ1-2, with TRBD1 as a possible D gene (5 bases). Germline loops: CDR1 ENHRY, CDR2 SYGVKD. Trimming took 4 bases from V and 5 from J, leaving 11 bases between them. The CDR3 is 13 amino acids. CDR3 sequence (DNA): TGTGCCATCAGTGCTGGGACTATTTATGGCTACACCTTC. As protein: CAISAGTIYGYTF.

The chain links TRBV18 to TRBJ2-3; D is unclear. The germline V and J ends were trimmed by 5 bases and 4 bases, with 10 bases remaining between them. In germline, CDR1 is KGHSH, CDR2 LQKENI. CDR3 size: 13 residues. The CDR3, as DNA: TGTGCCAGCTCAGTACCCAACGCAGATACGCAGTATTTT. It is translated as CASSVPNADTQYF.

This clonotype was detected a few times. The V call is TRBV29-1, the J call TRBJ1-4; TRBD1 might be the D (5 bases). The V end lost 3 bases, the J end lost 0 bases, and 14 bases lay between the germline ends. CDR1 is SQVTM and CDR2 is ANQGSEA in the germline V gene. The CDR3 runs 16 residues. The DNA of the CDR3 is TGCAGCGTTGATCGGCCGGGGGTTCCAACTAATGAAAAACTGTTTTTT. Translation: CSVDRPGVPTNEKLFF. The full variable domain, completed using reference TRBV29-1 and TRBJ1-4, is SAVISQKPSRDICQRGTSLTIQCQVDSQVTMMFWYRQQPGQSLTLIATANQGSEATYESGFVIDKFPISRPNLTFSTLTVSNMSPEDSSIYLCSVDRPGVPTNEKLFFGSGTQLSVL.

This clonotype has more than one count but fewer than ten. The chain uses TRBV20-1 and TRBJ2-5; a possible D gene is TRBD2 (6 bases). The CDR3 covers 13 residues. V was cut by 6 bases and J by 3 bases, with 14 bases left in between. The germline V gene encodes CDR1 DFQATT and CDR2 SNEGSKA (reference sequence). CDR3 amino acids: CSATGLSKETQYF. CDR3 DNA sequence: TGCAGTGCAACGGGACTTTCGAAAGAGACCCAGTACTTC.

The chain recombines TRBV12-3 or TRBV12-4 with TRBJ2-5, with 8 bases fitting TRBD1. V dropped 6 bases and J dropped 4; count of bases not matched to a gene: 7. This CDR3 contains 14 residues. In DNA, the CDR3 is TGTGCCAGCAGCCGGACAGGGCTCGGAGAGACCCAGTACTTC. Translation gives CASSRTGLGETQYF.

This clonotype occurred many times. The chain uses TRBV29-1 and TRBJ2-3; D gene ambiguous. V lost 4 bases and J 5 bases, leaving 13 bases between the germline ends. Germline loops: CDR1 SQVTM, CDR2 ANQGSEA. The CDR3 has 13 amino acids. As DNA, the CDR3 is TGCAGCGTTGTACAGCCGCCTGGAGATACGCAGTATTTT. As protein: CSVVQPPGDTQYF.

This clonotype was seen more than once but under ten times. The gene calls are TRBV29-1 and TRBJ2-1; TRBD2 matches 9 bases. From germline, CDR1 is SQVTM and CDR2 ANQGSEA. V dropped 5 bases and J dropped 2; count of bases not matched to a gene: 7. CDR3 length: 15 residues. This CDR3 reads CSVLAGGPPYNEQFF. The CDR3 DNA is TGCAGCGTTTTGGCGGGAGGGCCGCCCTACAATGAGCAGTTCTTC.

The DNA of the CDR3 is TGCAGCGTTGGAGACACTCTCTACGAGCAGTACTTC. This codes for CSVGDTLYEQYF. V and J are TRBV29-1 and TRBJ2-7; D unresolved. With 4 bases removed from V and 3 bases from J, the gap between germline ends came to 10 bases. Germline V gives CDR1 SQVTM, CDR2 ANQGSEA. CDR3 length: 12 residues.

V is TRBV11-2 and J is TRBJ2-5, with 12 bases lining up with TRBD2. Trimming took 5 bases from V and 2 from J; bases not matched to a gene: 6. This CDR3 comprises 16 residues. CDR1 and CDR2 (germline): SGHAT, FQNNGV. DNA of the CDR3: TGTGCCAGCAGCCGAAGGACTAGCGGGGAACAAGAGACCCAGTACTTC. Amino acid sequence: CASSRRTSGEQETQYF.

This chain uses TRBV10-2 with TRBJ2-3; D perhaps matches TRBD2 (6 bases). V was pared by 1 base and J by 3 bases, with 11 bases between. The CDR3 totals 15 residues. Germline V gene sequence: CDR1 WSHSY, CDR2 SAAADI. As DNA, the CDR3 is TGCGCCAGCAGTGAGTTTGCGGGATTTACAGATACGCAGTATTTT. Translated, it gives CASSEFAGFTDTQYF.

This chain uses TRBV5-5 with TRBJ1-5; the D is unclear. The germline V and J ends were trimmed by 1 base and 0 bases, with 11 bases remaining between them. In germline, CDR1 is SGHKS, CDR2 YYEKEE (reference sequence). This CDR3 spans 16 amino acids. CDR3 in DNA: TGTGCCAGCAGCTTGAAAGGGCTGTATAGCAATCAGCCCCAGCATTTT. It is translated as CASSLKGLYSNQPQHF.

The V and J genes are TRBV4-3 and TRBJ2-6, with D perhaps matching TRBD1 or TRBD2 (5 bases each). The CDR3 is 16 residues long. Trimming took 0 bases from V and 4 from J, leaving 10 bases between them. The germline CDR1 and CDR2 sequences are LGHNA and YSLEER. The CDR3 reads CASSQDWGTGANVLTF. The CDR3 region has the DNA TGCGCCAGCAGCCAAGATTGGGGGACCGGGGCCAACGTCCTGACTTTC.

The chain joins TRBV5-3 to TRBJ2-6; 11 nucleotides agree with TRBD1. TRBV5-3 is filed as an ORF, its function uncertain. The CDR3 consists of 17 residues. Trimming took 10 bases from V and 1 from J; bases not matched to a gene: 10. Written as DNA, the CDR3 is TGTGCCTCTCCCCGGGACAGGGGGTTTTCTGGGGCCAACGTCCTGACTTTC. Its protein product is CASPRDRGFSGANVLTF.

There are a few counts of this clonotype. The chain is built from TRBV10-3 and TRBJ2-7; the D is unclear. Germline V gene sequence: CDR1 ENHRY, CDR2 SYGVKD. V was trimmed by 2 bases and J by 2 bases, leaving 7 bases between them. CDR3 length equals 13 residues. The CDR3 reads CAISEQSAYEQYF. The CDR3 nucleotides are TGTGCCATCAGTGAGCAGTCAGCCTACGAGCAGTACTTC.

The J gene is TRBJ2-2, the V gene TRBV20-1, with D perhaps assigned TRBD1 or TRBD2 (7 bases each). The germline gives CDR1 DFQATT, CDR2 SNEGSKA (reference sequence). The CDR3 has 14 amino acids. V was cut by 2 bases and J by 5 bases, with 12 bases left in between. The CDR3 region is CSARSGGQTGELFF. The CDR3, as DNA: TGCAGTGCTAGATCGGGGGGACAGACCGGGGAGCTGTTTTTT.